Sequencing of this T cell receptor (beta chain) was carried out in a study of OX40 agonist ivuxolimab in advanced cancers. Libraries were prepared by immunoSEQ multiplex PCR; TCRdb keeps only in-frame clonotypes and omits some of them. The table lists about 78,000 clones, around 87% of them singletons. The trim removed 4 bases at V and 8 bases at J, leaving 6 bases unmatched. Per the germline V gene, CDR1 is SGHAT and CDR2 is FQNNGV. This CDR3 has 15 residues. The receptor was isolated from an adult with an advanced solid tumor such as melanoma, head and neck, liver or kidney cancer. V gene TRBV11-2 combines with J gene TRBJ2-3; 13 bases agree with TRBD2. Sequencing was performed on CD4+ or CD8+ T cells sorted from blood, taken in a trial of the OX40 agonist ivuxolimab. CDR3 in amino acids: CASSSTSGRVGTQYF. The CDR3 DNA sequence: TGTGCCAGCAGCTCAACTAGCGGGAGGGTCGGTACGCAGTATTTT. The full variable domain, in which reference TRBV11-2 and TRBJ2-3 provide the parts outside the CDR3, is EAGVAQSPRYKIIEKRQSVAFWCNPISGHATLYWYQQILGQGPKLLIQFQNNGVVDDSQLPKDRFSAERLKGVDSTLKIQPAKLEDSAVYLCASSSTSGRVGTQYFGPGTRLTVL.